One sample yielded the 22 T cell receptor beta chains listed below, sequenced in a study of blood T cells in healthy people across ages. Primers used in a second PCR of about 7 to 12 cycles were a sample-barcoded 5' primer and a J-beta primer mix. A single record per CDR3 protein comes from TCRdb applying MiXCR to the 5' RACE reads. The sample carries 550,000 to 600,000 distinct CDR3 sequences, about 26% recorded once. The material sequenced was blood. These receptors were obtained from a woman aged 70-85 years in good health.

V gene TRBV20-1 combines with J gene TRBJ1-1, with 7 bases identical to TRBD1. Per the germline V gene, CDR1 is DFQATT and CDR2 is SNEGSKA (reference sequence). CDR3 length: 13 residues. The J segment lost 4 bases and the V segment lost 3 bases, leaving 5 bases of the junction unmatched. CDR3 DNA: TGCAGTGCTAGGGTACAGGGGAGCACTGAAGCTTTCTTT. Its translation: CSARVQGSTEAFF.

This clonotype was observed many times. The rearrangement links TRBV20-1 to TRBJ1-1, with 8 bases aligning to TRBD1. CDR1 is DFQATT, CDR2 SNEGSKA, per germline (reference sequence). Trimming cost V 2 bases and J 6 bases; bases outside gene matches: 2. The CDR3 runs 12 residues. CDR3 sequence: CSARQGAAEAFF. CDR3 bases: TGCAGTGCTAGACAGGGGGCGGCTGAAGCTTTCTTT.

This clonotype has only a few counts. Here the CDR3 DNA reads TGTGCCAGCAGTTTTAGAACAGGGCGGAACACTGAAGCTTTCTTT. It translates to CASSFRTGRNTEAFF. V usage is TRBV12-3 or TRBV12-4 and J usage is TRBJ1-1; tentative D call: TRBD1 (6 bases). Trimming stripped 3 bases from V and 1 base from J, with 12 bases between. The CDR3 sequence is 15 residues long.

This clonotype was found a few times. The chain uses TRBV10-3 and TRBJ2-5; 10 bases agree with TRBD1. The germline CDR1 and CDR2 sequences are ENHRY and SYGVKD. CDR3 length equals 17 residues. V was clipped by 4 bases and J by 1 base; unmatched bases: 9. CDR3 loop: CAISGSDRGSGQETQYF. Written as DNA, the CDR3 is TGTGCCATCAGTGGTTCGGACAGGGGGTCAGGCCAAGAGACCCAGTACTTC.

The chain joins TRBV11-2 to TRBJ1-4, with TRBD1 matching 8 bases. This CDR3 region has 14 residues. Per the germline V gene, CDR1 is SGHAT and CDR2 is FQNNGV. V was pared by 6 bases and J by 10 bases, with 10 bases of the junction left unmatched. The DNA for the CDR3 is TGTGCCAGCAGGCCAACAGGGGGAAACGGAAAACTGTTTTTT. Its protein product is CASRPTGGNGKLFF. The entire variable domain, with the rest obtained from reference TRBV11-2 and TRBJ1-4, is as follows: EAGVAQSPRYKIIEKRQSVAFWCNPISGHATLYWYQQILGQGPKLLIQFQNNGVVDDSQLPKDRFSAERLKGVDSTLKIQPAKLEDSAVYLCASRPTGGNGKLFFGSGTQLSVL.

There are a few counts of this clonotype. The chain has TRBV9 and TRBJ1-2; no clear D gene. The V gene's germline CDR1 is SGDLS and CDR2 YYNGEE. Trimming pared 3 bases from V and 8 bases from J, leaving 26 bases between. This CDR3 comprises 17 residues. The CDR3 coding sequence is TGTGCCAGCAGCGATCGTCAAGGTGGGGTAAGGAACGACGGCTACACCTTC. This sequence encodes CASSDRQGGVRNDGYTF.

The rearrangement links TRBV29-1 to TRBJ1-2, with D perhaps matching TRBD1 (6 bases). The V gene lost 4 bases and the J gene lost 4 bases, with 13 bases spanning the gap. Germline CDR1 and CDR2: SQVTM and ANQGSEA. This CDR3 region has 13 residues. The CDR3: CSVAGQGLYGYTF. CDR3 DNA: TGCAGCGTTGCCGGCCAGGGGCTCTATGGCTACACCTTC.

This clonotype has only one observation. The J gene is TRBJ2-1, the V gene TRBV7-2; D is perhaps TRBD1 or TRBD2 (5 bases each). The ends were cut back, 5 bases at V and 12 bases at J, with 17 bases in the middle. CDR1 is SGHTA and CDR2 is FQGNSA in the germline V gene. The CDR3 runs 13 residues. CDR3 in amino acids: CASSPSNRDLQFF. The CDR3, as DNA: TGTGCCAGCAGCCCCTCTAACCGGGACCTGCAGTTCTTC.

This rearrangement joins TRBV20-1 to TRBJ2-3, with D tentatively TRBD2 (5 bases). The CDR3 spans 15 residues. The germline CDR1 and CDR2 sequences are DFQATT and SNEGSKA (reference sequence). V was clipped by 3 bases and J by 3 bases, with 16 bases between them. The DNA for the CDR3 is TGCAGTGCTAGCCCCACTAGGTTGAGTACAGATACGCAGTATTTT. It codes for CSASPTRLSTDTQYF.

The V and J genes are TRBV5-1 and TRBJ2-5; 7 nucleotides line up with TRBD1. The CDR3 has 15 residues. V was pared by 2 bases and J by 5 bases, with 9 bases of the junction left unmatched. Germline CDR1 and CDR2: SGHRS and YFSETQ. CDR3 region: CASSFGRQGVETQYF. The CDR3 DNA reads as TGCGCCAGCAGCTTTGGGCGACAGGGCGTCGAGACCCAGTACTTC.

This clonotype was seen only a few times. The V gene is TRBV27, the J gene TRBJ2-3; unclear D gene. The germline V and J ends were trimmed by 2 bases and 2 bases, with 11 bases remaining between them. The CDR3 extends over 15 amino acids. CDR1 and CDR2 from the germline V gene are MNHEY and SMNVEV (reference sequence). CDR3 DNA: TGTGCCAGCAGTTTAAAGGCAGCCTACACAGATACGCAGTATTTT. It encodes CASSLKAAYTDTQYF.

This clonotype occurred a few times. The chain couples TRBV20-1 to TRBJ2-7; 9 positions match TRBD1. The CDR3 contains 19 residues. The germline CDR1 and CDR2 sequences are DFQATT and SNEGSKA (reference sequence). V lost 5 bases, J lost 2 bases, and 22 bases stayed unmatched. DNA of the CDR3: TGCAGTGCTCGAAAAAAACCAACGCCGGGACAGGGTATAACCTACGAGCAGTACTTC. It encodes CSARKKPTPGQGITYEQYF.

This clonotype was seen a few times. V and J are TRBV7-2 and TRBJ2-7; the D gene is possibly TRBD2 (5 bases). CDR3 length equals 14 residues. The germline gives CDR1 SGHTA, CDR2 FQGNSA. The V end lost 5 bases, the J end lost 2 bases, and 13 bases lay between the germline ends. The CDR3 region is CASSLNREPYEQYF. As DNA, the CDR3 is TGTGCCAGCAGCCTCAACCGGGAACCCTACGAGCAGTACTTC.

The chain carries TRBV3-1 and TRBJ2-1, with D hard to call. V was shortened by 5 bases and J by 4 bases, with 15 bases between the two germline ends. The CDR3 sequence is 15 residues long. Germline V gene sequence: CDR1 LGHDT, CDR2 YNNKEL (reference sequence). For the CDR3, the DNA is TGTGCCAGCAGCTCACACACCGACGGGTACAATGAGCAGTTCTTC. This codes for CASSSHTDGYNEQFF.

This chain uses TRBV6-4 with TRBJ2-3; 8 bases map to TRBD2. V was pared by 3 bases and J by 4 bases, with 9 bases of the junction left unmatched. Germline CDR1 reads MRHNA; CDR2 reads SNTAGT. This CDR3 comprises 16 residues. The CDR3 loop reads CASSEEVAGTSDTQYF. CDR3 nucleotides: TGTGCCAGCAGTGAGGAGGTAGCGGGGACCTCAGATACGCAGTATTTT.

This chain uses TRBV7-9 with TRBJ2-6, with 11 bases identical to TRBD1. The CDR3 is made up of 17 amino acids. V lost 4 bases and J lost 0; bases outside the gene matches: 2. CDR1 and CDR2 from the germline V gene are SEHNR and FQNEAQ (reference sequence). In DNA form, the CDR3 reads TGTGCCAGCAGCTCGGGACAGGGGGTCTCTGGGGCCAACGTCCTGACTTTC. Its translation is CASSSGQGVSGANVLTF.

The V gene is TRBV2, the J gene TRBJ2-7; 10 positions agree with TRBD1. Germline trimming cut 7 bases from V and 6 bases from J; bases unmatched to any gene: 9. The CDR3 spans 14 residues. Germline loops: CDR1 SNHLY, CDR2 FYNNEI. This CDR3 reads CASTLDRGDAEQYF. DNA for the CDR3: TGTGCCAGCACTTTGGACAGGGGGGACGCCGAGCAGTACTTC.

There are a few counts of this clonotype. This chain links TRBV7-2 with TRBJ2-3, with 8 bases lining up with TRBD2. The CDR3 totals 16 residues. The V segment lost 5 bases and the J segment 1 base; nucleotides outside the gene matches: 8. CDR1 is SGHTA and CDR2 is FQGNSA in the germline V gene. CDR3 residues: CASSPPGGGGTDTQYF. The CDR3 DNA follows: TGTGCCAGCAGCCCACCCGGGGGGGGTGGCACAGATACGCAGTATTTT.

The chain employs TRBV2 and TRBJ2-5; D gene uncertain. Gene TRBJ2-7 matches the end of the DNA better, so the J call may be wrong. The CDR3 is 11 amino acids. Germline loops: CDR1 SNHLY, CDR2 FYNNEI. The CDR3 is CASSEVTEQYF. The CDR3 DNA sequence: TGTGCCAGCAGTGAGGTGACCGAGCAGTACTTC.

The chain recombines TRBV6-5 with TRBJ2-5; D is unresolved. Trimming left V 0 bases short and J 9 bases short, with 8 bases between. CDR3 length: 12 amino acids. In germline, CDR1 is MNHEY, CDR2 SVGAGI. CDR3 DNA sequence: TGTGCCAGCAGTTACTCAGGCGGTGCCCAGTACTTC. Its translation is CASSYSGGAQYF.

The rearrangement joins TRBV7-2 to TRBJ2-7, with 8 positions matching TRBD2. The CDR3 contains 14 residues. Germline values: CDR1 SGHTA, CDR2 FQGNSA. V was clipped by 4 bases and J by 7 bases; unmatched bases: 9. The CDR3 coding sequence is TGTGCCAGCAGCTCACGGGAGGGGACCCGGGAGCAGTACTTC. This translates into CASSSREGTREQYF.

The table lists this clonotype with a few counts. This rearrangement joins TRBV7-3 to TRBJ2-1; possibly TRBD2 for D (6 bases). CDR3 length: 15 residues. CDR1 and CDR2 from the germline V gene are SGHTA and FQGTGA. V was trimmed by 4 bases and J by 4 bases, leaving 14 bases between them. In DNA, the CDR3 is TGTGCCAGCAGCTGGTGGAGGGCCGGGTACAATGAGCAGTTCTTC. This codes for CASSWWRAGYNEQFF.